The clone carrying this TCR beta chain was seen once. This sample was taken from a study of CD8+CD57+ T cells in acquired aplastic anemia. The CDR3 totals 14 residues. Trimming took off 5 bases at V and 6 bases at J, with 15 bases between the two ends. The use of genomic DNA as template underpinned the TCR beta VDJ and CDR3 profiling. Via MiXCR, TCRdb re-called the reads, giving one row per CDR3 protein. The sample has fewer than 200,000 distinct CDR3 sequences, just under 65% seen once; the top ten hold about 50%. This receptor was identified in a human donor in good health. This rearrangement joins TRBV12-3 or TRBV12-4 to TRBJ2-3; D perhaps matches TRBD1 (6 bases). The specimen was sorted CD4+, CD8+, or CD8+CD57+ T cells (not recorded which) from PBMCs. CDR3 sequence reads: CASSPDSNTDTQYF. For the CDR3, the DNA is TGTGCCAGCAGTCCGGACAGTAATACGGATACGCAGTATTTT.